The text below deals with one T cell receptor beta chain. Its antigen is unidentified. Unrecorded immune exposures were likely, despite nominal health at sampling. The data originate from a study of cytomegalovirus exposure and HLA in healthy donors. Primers: 60 Vbeta forward and 13 Jbeta reverse. The assay was immunoSEQ multiplex PCR, and TCRdb's table has in-frame clones only and misses some. The sample carries approximately 82,000 clones, around 10% recorded once. The CDR3 has 13 residues. V was clipped by 6 bases and J by 8 bases; unmatched bases: 7. From germline, CDR1 is SNHLY and CDR2 FYNNEI. Study results and limitations: Later analysis suggested most CMV-associated TCR beta chains were HLA-restricted.

This sequence was found in a man aged 60 to 69 in good health and CMV-seropositive. The chain uses TRBV2 and TRBJ2-1; 7 bases align to TRBD1. The sequencing sample was made of PBMCs. CDR3 sequence: CASRSQGRDEQFF. Written as DNA, the CDR3 is TGTGCCAGCAGGTCACAGGGGAGAGATGAGCAGTTCTTC.